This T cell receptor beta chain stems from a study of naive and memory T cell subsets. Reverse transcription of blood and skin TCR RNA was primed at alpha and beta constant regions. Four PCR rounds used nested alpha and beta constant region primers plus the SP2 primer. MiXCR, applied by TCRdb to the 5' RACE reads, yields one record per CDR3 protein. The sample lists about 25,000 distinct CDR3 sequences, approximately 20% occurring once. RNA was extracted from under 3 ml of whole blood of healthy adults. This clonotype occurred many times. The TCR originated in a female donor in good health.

CDR3 in DNA: TGTGCCAGCAGCACCAGGACAGCTAACTATGGCTACACCTTC. Encoded protein: CASSTRTANYGYTF. The rearrangement uses TRBV7-9 and TRBJ1-2; a possible D gene is TRBD1 (6 bases). Germline CDR1 reads SEHNR; CDR2 reads FQNEAQ (reference sequence). The CDR3 length is 14 residues. The V end was cut by 5 bases, the J end by 0 bases, with 10 bases between.